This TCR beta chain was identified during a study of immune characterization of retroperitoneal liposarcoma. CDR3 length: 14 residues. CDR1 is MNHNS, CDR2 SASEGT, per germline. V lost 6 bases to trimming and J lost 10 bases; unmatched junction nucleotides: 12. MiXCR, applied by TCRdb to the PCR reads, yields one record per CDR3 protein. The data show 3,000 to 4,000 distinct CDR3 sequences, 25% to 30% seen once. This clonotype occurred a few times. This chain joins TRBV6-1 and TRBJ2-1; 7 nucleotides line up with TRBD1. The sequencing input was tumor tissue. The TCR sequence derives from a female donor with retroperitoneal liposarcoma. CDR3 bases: TGTGCCAGCAGCCCCGACAGGGCTCCGTACGAGCAGTTCTTC. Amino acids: CASSPDRAPYEQFF.